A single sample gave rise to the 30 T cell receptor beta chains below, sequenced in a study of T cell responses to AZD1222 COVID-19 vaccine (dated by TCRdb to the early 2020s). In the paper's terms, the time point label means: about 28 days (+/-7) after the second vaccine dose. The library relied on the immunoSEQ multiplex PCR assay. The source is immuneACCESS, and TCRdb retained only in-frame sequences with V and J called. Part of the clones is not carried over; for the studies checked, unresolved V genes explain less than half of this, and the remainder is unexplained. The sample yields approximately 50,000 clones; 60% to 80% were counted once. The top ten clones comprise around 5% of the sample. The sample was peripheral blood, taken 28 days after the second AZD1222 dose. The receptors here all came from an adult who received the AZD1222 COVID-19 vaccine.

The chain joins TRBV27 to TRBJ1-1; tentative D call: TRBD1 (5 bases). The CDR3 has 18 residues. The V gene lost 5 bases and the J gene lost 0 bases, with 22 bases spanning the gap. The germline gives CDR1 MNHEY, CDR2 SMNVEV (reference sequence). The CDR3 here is CASSPIYPLAGMNTEAFF. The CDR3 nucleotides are TGTGCCAGCAGTCCTATATATCCCTTGGCAGGGATGAACACTGAAGCTTTCTTT.

The CDR3 sequence is CASSSKGHPYEQYV. DNA of the CDR3: TGTGCCAGCAGTTCCAAGGGACACCCCTACGAGCAGTACGTC. This chain joins TRBV5-4 and TRBJ2-7; possibly TRBD1 for D (6 bases). Per germline, CDR1 SGHNT and CDR2 YYREEE (reference sequence). V gave up 5 bases and J gave up 2 bases, with 14 bases separating them. The CDR3 contains 14 residues.

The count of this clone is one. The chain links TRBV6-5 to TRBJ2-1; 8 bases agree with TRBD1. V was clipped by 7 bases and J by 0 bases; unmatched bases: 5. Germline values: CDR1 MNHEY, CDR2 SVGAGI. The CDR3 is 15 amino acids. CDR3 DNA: TGTGCCAGCACCTCCGACAGGGGCTCCTACAATGAGCAGTTCTTC. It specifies CASTSDRGSYNEQFF.

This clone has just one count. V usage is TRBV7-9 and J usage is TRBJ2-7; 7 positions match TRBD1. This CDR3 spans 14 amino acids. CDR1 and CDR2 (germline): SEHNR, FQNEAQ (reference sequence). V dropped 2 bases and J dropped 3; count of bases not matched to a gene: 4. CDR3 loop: CASSLLGQDYEQYF. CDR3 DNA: TGTGCCAGCAGCTTACTCGGACAGGACTACGAGCAGTACTTC.

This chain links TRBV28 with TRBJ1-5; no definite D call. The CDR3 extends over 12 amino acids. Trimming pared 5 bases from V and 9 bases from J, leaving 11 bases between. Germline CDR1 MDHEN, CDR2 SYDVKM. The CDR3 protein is CASSVQPRPQHF. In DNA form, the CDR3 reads TGTGCCAGCAGTGTACAACCACGGCCCCAGCATTTT.

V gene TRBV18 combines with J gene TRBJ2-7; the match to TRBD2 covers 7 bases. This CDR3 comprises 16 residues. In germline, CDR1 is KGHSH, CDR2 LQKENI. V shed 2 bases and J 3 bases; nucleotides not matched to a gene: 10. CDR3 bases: TGTGCCAGCTCACCAAGTGGCCTAGCGGAGATCTACGAGCAGTACTTC. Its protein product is CASSPSGLAEIYEQYF.

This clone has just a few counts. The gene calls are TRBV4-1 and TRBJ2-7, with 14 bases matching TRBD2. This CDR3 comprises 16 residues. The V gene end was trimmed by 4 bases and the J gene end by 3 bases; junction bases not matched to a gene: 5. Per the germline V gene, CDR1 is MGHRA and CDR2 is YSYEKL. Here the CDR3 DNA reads TGCGCCAGCAGCCCGCTAGGGACTAGCGGGAGCTACGAGCAGTACTTC. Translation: CASSPLGTSGSYEQYF.

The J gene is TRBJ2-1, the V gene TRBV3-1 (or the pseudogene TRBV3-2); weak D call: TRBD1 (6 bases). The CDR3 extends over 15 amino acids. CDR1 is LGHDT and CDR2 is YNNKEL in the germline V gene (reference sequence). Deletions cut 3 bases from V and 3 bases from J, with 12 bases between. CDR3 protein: CASSHSRQVYNEQFF. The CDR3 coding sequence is TGTGCCAGCAGCCACTCAAGACAGGTCTACAATGAGCAGTTCTTC.

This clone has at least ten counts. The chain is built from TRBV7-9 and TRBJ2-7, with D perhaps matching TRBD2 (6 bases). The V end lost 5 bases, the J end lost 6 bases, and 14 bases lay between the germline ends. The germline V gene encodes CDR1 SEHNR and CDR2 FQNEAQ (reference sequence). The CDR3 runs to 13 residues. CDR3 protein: CASSPGLPTEQYF. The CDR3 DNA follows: TGTGCCAGCAGCCCAGGACTACCCACCGAGCAGTACTTC. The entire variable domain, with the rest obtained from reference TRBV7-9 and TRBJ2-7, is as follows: DTGVSQNPRHKITKRGQNVTFRCDPISEHNRLYWYRQTLGQGPEFLTYFQNEAQLEKSRLLSDRFSAERPKGSFSTLEIQRTEQGDSAMYLCASSPGLPTEQYFGPGTRLTVT.

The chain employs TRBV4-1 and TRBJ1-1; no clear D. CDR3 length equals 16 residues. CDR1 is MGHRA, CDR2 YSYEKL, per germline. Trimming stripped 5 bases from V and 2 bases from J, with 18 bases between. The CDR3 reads CASSSRWASRNTEAFF. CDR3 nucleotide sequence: TGCGCCAGCAGCTCCCGATGGGCCAGTCGAAACACTGAAGCTTTCTTT.

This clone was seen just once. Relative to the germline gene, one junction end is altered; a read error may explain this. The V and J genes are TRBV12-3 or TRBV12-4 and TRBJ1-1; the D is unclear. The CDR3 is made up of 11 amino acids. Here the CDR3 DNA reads TGTGCCAGCAGTTTGAAGACTGAAGCTTTCTTT. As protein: CASSLKTEAFF.

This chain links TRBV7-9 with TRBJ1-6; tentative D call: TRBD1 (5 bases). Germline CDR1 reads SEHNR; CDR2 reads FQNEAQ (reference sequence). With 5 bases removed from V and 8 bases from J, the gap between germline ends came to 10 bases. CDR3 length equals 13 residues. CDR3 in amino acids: CASSPGLDSPLHF. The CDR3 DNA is TGTGCCAGCAGCCCAGGGTTGGATTCACCCCTCCACTTT.

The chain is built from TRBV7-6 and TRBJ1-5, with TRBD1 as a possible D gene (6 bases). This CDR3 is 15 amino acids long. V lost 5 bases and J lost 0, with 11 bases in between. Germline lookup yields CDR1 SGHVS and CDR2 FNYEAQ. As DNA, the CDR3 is TGTGCCAGCAGCCGGACAGCTGATAGCAATCAGCCCCAGCATTTT. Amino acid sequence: CASSRTADSNQPQHF.

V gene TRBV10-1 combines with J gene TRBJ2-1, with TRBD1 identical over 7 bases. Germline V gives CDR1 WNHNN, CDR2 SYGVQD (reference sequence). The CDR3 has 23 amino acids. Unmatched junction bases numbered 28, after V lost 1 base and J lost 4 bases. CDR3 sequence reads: CASSELRTGRTLGTPRAYNEQFF. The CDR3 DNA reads TGCGCCAGCAGTGAGTTACGGACAGGTCGGACCCTTGGGACCCCAAGGGCTTACAATGAGCAGTTCTTC.

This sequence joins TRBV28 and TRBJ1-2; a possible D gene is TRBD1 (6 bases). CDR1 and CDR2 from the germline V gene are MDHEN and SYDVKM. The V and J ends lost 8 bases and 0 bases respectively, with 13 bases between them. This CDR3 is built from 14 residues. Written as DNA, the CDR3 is TGTGCCAGCCGTGAAGGACAGACTAACTATGGCTACACCTTC. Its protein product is CASREGQTNYGYTF.

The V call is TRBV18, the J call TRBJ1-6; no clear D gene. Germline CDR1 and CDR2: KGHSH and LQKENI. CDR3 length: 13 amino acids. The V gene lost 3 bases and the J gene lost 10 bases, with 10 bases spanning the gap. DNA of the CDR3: TGTGCCAGCTCACCGGGGAATGGGTCACCCCTCCACTTT. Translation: CASSPGNGSPLHF.

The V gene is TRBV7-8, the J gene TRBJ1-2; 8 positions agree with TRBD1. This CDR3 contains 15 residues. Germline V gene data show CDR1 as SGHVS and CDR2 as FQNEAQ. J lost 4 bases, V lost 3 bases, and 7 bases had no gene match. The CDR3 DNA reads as TGTGCCAGCAGCTTGTTGGACAGGGCTTCCTATGGCTACACCTTC. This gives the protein CASSLLDRASYGYTF. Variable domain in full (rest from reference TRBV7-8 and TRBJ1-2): GAGVSQSPRYKVAKRGQDVALRCDPISGHVSLFWYQQALGQGPEFLTYFQNEAQLDKSGLPSDRFFAERPEGSVSTLKIQRTQQEDSAVYLCASSLLDRASYGYTFGSGTRLTVV.

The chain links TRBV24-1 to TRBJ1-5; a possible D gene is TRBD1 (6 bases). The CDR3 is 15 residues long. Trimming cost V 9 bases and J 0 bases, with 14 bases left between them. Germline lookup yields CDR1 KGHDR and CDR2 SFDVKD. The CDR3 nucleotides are TGTGCCACCTCGGCTGGGGGCTATAGCAATCAGCCCCAGCATTTT. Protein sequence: CATSAGGYSNQPQHF.

CDR3 amino acids: CSASGWRGTGETQYF. The CDR3 bases are TGCAGTGCTAGTGGCTGGAGGGGGACTGGGGAGACCCAGTACTTC. The chain has TRBV20-1 and TRBJ2-5; D tentatively reads TRBD1 or TRBD2 (6 bases each). V was pared by 3 bases and J by 5 bases, with 19 bases between. Germline-derived CDR1 and CDR2 are DFQATT and SNEGSKA (reference sequence). The CDR3 length is 15 residues.

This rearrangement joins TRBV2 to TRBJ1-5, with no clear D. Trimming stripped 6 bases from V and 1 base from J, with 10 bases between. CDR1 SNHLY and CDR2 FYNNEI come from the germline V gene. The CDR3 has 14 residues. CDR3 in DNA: TGTGCCAGCAGCCAAAGTATAAGCAATCAGCCCCAGCATTTT. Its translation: CASSQSISNQPQHF.

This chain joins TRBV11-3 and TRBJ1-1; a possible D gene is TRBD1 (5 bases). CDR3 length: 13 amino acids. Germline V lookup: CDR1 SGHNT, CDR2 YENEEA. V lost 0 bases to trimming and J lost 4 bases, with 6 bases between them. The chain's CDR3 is CASSLDGATEAFF. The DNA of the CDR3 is TGTGCCAGCAGCTTAGACGGGGCCACTGAAGCTTTCTTT.

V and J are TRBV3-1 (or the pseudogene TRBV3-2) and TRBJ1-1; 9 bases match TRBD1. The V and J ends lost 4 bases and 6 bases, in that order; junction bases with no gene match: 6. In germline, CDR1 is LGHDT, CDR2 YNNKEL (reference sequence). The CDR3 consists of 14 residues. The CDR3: CASSPDRGSAEAFF. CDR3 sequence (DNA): TGTGCCAGCAGCCCAGACAGGGGGAGCGCTGAAGCTTTCTTT.

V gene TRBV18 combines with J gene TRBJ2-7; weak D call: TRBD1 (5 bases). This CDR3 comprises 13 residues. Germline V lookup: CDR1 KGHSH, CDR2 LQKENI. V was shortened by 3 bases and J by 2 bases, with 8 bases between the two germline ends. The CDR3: CASSPQGAYEQYF. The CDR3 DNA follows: TGTGCCAGCTCACCCCAGGGTGCCTACGAGCAGTACTTC.

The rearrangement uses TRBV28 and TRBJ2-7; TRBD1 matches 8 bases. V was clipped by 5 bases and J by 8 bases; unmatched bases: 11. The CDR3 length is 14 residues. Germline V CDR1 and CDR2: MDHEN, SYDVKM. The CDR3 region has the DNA TGTGCCAGCAGTACGGACAGGGCATGGATCCAGCAGTACTTC. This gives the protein CASSTDRAWIQQYF.

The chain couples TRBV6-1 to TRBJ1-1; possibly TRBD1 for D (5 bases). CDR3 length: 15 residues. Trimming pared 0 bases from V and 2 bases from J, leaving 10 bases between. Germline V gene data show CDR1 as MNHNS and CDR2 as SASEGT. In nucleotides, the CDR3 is TGTGCCAGCAGTGAAGCGTCGGGGGGTAACACTGAAGCTTTCTTT. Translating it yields CASSEASGGNTEAFF.

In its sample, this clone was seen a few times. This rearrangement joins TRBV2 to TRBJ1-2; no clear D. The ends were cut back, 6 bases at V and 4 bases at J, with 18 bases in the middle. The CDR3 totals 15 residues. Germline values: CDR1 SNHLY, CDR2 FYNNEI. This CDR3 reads CASRAGLKDFYGYTF. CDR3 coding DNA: TGTGCCAGCAGGGCGGGCCTCAAGGACTTCTATGGCTACACCTTC.

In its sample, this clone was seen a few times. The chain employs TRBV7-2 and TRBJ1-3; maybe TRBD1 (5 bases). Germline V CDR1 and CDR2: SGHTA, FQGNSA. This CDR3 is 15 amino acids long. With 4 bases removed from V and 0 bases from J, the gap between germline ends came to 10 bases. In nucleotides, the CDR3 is TGTGCCAGCAGCTCCACAGGAGACTCTGGAAACACCATATATTTT. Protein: CASSSTGDSGNTIYF.

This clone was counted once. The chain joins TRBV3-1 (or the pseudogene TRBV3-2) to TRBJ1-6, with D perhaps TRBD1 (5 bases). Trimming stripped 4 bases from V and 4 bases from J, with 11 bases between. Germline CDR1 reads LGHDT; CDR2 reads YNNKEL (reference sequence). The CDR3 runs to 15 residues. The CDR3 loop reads CASSPRDVYNSPLHF. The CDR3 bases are TGTGCCAGCAGCCCTAGGGACGTTTATAATTCACCCCTCCACTTT.

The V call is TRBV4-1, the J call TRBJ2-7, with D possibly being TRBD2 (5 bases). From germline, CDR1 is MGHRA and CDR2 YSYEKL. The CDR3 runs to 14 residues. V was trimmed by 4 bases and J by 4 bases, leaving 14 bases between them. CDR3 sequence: CASSRREDWYEQYF. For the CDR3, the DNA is TGCGCCAGCAGCCGAAGAGAGGACTGGTACGAGCAGTACTTC.

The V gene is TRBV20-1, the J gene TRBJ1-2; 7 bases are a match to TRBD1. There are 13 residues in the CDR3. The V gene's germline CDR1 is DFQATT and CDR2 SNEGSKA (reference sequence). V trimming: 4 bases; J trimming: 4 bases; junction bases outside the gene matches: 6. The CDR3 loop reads CSATETGTYGYTF. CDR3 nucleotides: TGCAGTGCTACTGAGACAGGGACCTATGGCTACACCTTC.